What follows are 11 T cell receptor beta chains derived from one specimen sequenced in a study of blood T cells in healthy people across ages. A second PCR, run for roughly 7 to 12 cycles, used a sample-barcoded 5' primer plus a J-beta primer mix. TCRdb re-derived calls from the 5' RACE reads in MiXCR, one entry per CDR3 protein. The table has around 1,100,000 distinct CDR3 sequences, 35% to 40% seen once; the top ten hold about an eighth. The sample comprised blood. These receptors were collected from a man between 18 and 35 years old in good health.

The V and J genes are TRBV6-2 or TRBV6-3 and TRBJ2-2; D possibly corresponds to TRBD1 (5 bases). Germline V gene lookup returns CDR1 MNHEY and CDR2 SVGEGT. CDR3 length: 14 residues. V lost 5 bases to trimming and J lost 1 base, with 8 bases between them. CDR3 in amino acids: CASSGAGNTGELFF. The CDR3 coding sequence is TGTGCCAGCAGTGGGGCTGGGAACACCGGGGAGCTGTTTTTT.

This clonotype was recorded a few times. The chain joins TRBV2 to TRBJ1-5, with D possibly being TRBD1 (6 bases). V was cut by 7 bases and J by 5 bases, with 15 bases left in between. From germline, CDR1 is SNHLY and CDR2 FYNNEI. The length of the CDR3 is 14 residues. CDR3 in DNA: TGTGCCAGCACAGGACAGTGGGGGGATCAGCCCCAGCATTTT. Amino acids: CASTGQWGDQPQHF.

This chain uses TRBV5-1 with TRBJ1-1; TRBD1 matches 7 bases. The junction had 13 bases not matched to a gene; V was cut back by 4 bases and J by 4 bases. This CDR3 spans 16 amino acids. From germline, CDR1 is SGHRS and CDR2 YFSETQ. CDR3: CASSERQGGLFTEAFF. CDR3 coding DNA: TGCGCCAGCAGCGAACGACAGGGAGGATTGTTCACTGAAGCTTTCTTT.

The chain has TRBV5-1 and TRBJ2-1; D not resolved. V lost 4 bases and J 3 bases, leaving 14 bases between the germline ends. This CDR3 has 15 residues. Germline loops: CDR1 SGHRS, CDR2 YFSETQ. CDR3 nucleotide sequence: TGCGCCAGCAGCCCCACCTTGGCCGTCTACAATGAGCAGTTCTTC. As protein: CASSPTLAVYNEQFF.

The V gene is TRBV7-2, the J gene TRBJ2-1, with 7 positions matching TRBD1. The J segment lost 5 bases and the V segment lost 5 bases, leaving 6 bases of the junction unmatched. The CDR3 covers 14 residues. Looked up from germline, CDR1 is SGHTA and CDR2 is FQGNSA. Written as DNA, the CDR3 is TGTGCCAGCAGCCGGGACAGTAAAAACAATGAGCAGTTCTTC. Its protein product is CASSRDSKNNEQFF.

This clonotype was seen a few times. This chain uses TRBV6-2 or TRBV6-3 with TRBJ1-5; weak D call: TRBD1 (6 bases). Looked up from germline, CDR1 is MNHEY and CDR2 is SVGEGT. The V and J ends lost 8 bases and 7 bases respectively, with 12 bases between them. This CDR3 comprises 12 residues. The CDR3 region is CASRKQGQPQHF. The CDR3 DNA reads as TGTGCCAGCCGTAAACAGGGACAGCCCCAGCATTTT.

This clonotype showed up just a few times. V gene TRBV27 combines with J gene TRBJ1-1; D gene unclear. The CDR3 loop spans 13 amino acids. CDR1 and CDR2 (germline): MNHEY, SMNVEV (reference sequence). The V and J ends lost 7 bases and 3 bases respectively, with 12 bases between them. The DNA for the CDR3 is TGTGCCAGCAAGGAAAACGGGTACACTGAAGCTTTCTTT. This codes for CASKENGYTEAFF.

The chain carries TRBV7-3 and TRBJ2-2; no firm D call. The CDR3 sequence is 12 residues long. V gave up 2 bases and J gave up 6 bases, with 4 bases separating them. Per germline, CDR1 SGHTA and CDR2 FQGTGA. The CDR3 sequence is CASSLYPGELFF. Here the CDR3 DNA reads TGTGCCAGCAGCTTATACCCCGGGGAGCTGTTTTTT.

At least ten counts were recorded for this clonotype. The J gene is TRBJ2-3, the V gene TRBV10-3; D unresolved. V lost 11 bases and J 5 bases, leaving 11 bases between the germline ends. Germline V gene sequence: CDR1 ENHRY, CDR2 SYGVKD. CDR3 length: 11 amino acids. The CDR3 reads CAARTGDTQYF. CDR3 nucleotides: TGTGCCGCAAGGACCGGAGATACGCAGTATTTT.

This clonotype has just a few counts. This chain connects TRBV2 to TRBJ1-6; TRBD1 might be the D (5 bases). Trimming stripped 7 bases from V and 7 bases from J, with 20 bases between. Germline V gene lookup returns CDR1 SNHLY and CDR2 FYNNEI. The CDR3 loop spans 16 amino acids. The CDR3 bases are TGTGCCAGCAATACCGGCGGGGGGGGTTTGAATTCACCCCTCCACTTT. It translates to CASNTGGGGLNSPLHF.

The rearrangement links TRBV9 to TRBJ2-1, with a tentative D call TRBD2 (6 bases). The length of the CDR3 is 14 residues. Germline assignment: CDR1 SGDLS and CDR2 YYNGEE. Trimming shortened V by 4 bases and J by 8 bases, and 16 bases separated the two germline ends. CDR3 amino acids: CASSSLVSGDEQFF. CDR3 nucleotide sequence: TGTGCCAGCAGCTCCCTGGTTAGCGGCGATGAGCAGTTCTTC.